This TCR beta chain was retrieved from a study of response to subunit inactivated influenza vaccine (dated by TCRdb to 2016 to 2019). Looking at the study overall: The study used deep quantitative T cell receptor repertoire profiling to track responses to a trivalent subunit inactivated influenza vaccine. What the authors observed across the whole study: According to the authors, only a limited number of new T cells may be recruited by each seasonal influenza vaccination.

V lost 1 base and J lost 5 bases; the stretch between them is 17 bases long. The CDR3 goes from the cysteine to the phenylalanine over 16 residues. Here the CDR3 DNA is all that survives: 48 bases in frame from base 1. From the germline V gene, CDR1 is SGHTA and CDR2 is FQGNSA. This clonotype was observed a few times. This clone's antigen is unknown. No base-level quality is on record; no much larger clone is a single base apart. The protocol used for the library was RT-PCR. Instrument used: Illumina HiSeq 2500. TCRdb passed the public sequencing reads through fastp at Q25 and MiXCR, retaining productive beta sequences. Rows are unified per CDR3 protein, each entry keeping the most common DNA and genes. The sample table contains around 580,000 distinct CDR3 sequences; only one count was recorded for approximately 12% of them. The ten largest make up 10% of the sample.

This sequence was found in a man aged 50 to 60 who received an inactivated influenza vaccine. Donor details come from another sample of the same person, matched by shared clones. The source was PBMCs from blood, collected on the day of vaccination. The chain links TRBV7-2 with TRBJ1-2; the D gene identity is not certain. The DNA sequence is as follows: TGTGCCAGCAGCTTAGAGAGCGTATTAGACCCGTATGGCTACACCTTC. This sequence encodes CASSLESVLDPYGYTF.